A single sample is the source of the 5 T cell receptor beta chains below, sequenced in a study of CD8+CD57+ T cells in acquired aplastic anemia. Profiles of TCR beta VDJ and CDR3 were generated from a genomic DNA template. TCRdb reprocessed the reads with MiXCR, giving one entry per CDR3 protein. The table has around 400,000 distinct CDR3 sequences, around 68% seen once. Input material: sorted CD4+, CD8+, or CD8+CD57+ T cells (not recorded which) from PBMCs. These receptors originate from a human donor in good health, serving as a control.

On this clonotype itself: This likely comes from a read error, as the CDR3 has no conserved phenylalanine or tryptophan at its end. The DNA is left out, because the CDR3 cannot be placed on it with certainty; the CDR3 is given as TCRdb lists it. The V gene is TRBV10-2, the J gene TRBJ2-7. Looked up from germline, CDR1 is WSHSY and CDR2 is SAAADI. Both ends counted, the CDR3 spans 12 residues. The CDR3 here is CASSRSSYEQYL.

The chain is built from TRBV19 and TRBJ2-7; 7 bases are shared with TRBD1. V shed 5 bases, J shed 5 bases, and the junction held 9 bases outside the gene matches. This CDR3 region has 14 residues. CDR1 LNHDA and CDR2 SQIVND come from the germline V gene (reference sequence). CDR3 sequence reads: CASSHRDSGNEQYF. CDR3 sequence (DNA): TGTGCCAGTAGTCACCGGGACAGTGGTAACGAGCAGTACTTC.

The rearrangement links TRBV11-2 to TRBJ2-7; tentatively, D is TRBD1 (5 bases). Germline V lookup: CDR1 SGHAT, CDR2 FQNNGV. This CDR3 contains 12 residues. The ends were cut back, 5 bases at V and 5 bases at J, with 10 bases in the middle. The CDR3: CASSLGADEQYV. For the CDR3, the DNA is TGTGCCAGCAGCCTAGGGGCGGACGAGCAGTACGTC.

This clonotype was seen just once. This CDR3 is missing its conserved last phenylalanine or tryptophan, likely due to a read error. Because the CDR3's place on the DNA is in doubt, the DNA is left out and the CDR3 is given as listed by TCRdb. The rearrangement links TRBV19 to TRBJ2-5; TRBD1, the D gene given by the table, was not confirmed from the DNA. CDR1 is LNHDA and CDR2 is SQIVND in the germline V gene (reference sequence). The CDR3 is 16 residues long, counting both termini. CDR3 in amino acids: CASSIGRSNQPQHFYV.

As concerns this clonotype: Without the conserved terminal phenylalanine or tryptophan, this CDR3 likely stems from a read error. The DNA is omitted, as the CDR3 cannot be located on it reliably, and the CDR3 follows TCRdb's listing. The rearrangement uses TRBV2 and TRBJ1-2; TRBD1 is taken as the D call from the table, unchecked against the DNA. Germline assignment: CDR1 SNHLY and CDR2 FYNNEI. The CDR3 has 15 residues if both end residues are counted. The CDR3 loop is CARRTGGSHTQDFTP.